This T cell receptor beta chain was sequenced during a study of blood T cells in healthy people across ages. Turning to this clonotype: Its specificity is unknown. The germline gene is not matched at one end of the junction; a read error may be the cause.

Isolation recovered at least 7 million PBMCs from every sample. Findings of the study overall: PBMCs that were unsorted prevented a conclusive naive versus antigen-experienced comparison.

Sample-barcoded 5' priming and a J-beta primer mix drove a second PCR of roughly 7 to 11 cycles. A 12-random-nucleotide template-switch adaptor tagged each cDNA molecule. TCRdb re-called the 5' RACE reads with MiXCR, one entry per CDR3 protein. The sample records roughly 500,000 distinct CDR3 sequences, 27% being singletons. The CDR3 extends over 15 amino acids. The germline gives CDR1 SEHNR, CDR2 FQNEAQ (reference sequence). This chain connects TRBV7-9 to TRBJ2-3, with D hard to call. Sequencing was performed on blood. The sequence was obtained from a woman aged 70 to 79 in good health. CDR3 DNA: TGTGCCAGCAGCCTGCCATGGCCTTACACAAATACGCAGTATTTT. It is translated as CASSLPWPYTNTQYF.